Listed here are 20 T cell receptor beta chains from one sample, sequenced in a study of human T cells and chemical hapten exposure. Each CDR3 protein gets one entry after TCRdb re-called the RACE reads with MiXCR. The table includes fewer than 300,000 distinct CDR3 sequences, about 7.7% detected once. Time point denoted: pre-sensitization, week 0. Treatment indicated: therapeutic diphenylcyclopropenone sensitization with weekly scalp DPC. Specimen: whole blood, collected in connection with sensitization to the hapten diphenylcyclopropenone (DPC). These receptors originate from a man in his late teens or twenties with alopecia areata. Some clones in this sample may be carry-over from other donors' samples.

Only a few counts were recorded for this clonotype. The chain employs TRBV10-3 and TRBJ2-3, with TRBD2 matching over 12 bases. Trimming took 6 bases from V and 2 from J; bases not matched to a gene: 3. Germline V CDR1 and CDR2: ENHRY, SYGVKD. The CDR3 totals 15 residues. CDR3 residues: CAIRTSGGDTDTQYF. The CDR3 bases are TGTGCCATCAGGACTAGCGGGGGAGACACAGATACGCAGTATTTT.

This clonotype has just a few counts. The CDR3 loop is CASSPETGENTGELFF. The CDR3 nucleotides read TGTGCCAGCTCACCCGAGACAGGGGAGAATACCGGGGAGCTGTTTTTT. The chain employs TRBV18 and TRBJ2-2; 8 bases align to TRBD1. The CDR3 is 16 residues long. V shed 3 bases, J shed 5 bases, and the junction held 8 bases outside the gene matches. Germline CDR1 is KGHSH and CDR2 is LQKENI.

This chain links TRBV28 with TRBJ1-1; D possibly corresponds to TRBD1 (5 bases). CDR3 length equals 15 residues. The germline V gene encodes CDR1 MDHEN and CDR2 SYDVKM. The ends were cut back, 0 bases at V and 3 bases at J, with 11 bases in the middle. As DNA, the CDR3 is TGTGCCAGCAGTTTATGGGCCCCGGGGGACACTGAAGCTTTCTTT. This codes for CASSLWAPGDTEAFF.

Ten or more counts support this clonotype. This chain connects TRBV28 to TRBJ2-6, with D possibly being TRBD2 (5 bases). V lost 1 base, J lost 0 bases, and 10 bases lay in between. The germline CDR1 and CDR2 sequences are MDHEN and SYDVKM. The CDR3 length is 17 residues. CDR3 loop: CASSLSGSFSGANVLTF. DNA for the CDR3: TGTGCCAGCAGTTTATCGGGGAGTTTCTCTGGGGCCAACGTCCTGACTTTC. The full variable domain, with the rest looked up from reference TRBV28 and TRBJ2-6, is DVKVTQSSRYLVKRTGEKVFLECVQDMDHENMFWYRQDPGLGLRLIYFSYDVKMKEKGDIPEGYSVSREKKERFSLILESASTNQTSMYLCASSLSGSFSGANVLTFGAGSRLTVL.

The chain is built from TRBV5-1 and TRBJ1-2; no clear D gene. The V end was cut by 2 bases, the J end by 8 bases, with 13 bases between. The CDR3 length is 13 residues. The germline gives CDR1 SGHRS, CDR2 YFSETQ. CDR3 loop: CASSLRDPDGYTF. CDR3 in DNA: TGCGCCAGCAGCTTAAGGGATCCCGACGGCTACACCTTC.

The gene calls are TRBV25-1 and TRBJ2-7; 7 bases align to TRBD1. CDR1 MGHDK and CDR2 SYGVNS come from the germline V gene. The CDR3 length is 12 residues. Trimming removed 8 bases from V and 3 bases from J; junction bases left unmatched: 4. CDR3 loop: CASADRIYEQYF. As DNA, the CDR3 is TGTGCCAGCGCGGACAGGATCTACGAGCAGTACTTC.

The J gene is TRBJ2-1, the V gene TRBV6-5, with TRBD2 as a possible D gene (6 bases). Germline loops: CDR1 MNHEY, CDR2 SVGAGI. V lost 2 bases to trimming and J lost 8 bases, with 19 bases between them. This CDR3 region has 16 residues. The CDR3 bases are TGTGCCAGCAGTTACCGGCCGCCCAGGGACTTAGATGAGCAGTTCTTC. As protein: CASSYRPPRDLDEQFF.

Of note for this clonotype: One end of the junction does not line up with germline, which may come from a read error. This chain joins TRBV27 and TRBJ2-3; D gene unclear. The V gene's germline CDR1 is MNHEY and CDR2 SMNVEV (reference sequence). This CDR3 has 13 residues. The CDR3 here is CASSFGRADTRYF. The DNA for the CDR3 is TGTGCCAGCAGTTTCGGGCGCGCAGATACGCGGTATTTT.

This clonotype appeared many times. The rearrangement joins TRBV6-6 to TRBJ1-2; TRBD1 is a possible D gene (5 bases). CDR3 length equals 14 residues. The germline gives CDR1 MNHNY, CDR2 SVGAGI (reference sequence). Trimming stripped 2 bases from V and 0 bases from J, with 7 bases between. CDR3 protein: CASSYGGPNYGYTF. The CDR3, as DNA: TGTGCCAGCAGTTACGGGGGACCTAACTATGGCTACACCTTC.

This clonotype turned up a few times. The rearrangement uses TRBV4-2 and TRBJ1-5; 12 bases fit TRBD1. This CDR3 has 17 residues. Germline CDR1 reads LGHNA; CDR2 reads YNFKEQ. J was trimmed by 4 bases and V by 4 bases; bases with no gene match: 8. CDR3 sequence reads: CASSPRDRGLGNQPQHF. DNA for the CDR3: TGTGCCAGCAGCCCTAGGGACAGGGGGCTGGGTAATCAGCCCCAGCATTTT.

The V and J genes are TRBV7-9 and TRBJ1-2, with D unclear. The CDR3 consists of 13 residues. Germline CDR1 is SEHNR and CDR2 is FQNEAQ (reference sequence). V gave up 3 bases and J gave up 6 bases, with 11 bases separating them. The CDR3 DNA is TGTGCCAGCAGCTTCGTGACCATCAATGGCTACACCTTC. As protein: CASSFVTINGYTF.

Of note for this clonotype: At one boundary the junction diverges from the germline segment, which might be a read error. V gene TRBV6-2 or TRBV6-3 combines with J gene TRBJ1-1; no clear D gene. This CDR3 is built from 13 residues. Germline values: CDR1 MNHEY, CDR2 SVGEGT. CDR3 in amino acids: CVSSYGPHTEAFF. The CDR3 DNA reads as TGTGTCAGCAGTTACGGACCGCACACTGAAGCTTTCTTT.

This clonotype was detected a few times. CDR3 coding DNA: TGCGCCAGCAGCTTAGGGGGGCCCCAGAATTCGTGGTATTTT. This encodes CASSLGGPQNSWYF. V usage is TRBV5-1 and J usage is TRBJ2-3; the D gene could be TRBD1 or TRBD2 (6 bases each). The CDR3 length is 14 residues. V shed 2 bases and J shed 14 bases, with 21 bases lying between them. The germline gives CDR1 SGHRS, CDR2 YFSETQ.

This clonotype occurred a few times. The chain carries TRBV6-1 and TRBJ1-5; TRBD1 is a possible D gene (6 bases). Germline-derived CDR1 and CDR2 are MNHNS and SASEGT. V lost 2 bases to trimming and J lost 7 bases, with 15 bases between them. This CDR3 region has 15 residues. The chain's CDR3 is CASSEMGRGGQPQHF. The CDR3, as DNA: TGTGCCAGCAGTGAAATGGGCAGGGGAGGGCAGCCCCAGCATTTT.

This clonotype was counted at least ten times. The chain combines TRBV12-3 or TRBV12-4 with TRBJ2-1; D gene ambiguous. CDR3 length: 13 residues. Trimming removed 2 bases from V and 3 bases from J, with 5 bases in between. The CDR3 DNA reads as TGTGCCAGCAGTTTATTGGTCTACAATGAGCAGTTCTTC. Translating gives CASSLLVYNEQFF.

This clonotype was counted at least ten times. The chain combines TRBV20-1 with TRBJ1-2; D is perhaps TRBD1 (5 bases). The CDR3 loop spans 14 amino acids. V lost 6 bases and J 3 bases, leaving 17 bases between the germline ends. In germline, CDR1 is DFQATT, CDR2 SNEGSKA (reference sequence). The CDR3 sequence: CSARGHLGDYGYTF. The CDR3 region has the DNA TGCAGTGCCCGAGGACACTTGGGGGACTATGGCTACACCTTC.

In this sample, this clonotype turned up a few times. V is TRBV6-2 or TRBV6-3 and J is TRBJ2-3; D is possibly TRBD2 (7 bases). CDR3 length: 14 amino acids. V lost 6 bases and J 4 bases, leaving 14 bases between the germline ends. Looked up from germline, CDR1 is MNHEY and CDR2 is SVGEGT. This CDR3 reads CASRSGGGADTQYF. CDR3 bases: TGTGCCAGCAGGTCTGGGGGGGGCGCAGATACGCAGTATTTT.

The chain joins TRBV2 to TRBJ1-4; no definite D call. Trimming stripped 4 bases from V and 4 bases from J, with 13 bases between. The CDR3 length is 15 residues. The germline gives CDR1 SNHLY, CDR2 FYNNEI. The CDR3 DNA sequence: TGTGCCAGCAGTGCAGGTCTTAAGTTTAATGAAAAACTGTTTTTT. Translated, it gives CASSAGLKFNEKLFF.

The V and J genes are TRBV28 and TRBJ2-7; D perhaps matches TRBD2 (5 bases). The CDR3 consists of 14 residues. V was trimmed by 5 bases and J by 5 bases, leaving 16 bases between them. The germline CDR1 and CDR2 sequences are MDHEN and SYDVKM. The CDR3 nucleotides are TGTGCCAGCAGTCCCCCCGACCGGGGAGACGAGCAGTACTTC. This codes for CASSPPDRGDEQYF.

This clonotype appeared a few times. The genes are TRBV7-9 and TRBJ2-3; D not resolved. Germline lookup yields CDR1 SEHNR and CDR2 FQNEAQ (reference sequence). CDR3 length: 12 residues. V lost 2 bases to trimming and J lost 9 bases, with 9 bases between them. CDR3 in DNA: TGTGCCAGCAGCTTACCACACGCCACGCAGTATTTT. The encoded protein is CASSLPHATQYF.